These 25 T cell receptor beta chains were sequenced from one sample in a study of blood T cells in healthy people across ages. For the second PCR, which ran for about 7 to 11 cycles, a sample-barcoded 5' primer and a J-beta primer mix were used. MiXCR was run by TCRdb on the 5' RACE reads, yielding one entry per CDR3 protein. In the table there are about 970,000 distinct CDR3 sequences, roughly half of which are singletons. The sequencing input was blood. The receptors here all came from a woman between 55 and 75 years old in good health.

This clonotype was counted a few times. This rearrangement joins TRBV12-3 or TRBV12-4 to TRBJ2-3; D is perhaps TRBD2 (5 bases). CDR3 length equals 14 residues. The germline V and J ends were trimmed by 6 bases and 2 bases, with 12 bases remaining between them. The CDR3 DNA is TGTGCCAGCAGGAAGAGGGAGAACACAGATACGCAGTATTTT. Its protein is CASRKRENTDTQYF.

CDR3 loop: CASSPIRPGSNTGELFF. The CDR3 nucleotides read TGTGCCAGCAGCCCCATTCGCCCGGGCTCGAACACCGGGGAGCTGTTTTTT. The chain uses TRBV28 and TRBJ2-2, with D unclear. CDR1 and CDR2 from the germline V gene are MDHEN and SYDVKM. CDR3 length: 17 residues. Trimming took 6 bases from V and 0 from J, leaving 17 bases between them. Full variable domain (missing parts from reference TRBV28 and TRBJ2-2): DVKVTQSSRYLVKRTGEKVFLECVQDMDHENMFWYRQDPGLGLRLIYFSYDVKMKEKGDIPEGYSVSREKKERFSLILESASTNQTSMYLCASSPIRPGSNTGELFFGEGSRLTVL.

The chain combines TRBV6-2 or TRBV6-3 with TRBJ1-5; TRBD1 matches at 7 bases. The CDR3 contains 14 residues. CDR1 MNHEY and CDR2 SVGEGT come from the germline V gene. Trimming at V came to 2 bases and at J to 9 bases, leaving 7 bases not matched to a gene. The CDR3: CASSYRQGLGPQHF. The CDR3 region has the DNA TGTGCCAGCAGTTACCGACAGGGCCTCGGGCCCCAGCATTTT.

In the case of this clonotype: A much larger clone differs by one base, so this may be a read error. This chain connects TRBV7-2 to TRBJ2-5; 9 bases line up with TRBD2. The germline CDR1 and CDR2 sequences are SGHTA and FQGNSA. Unmatched junction bases numbered 6, after V lost 1 base and J lost 3 bases. The CDR3 is made up of 16 amino acids. The chain's CDR3 is CASSLGAGGGEETQYF. In nucleotides, the CDR3 is TGTGCCAGCAGCTTAGGTGCGGGAGGGGGAGAAGAGACCCAGTACTTC. Variable domain in full (rest from reference TRBV7-2 and TRBJ2-5): GAGVSQSPSNKVTEKGKDVELRCDPISGHTALYWYRQSLGQGLEFLIYFQGNSAPDKSGLPSDRFSAERTGGSVSTLTIQRTQQEDSAVYLCASSLGAGGGEETQYFGPGTRLLVL.

The chain has TRBV21-1 and TRBJ1-4. TRBV21-1 is shown as a pseudogene. The CDR3 is 8 amino acids. The CDR3 sequence is CAILCGFF. The CDR3 coding sequence is TGTGCCATCCTATGTGGGTTTTTT.

The CDR3 DNA sequence: TGCAGTGCTACACGACGGCAATTTCCCCCCAATGAGCAGTTCTTC. Its translation is CSATRRQFPPNEQFF. The chain carries TRBV20-1 and TRBJ2-1, with D unresolved. In germline, CDR1 is DFQATT, CDR2 SNEGSKA (reference sequence). The CDR3 runs 15 residues. With 4 bases removed from V and 6 bases from J, the gap between germline ends came to 19 bases.

This chain joins TRBV28 and TRBJ2-4; a possible D gene is TRBD1 (5 bases). Looked up from germline, CDR1 is MDHEN and CDR2 is SYDVKM. This CDR3 is 11 amino acids long. V lost 2 bases, J lost 15 bases, and 11 bases lay in between. For the CDR3, the DNA is TGTGCCAGCAGTTTAGGGGCCTTATGGTACTTC. Its translation: CASSLGALWYF.

The rearrangement uses TRBV20-1 and TRBJ2-7; D may correspond to TRBD1 or TRBD2 (5 bases each). Germline CDR1 and CDR2: DFQATT and SNEGSKA (reference sequence). The CDR3 is made up of 12 amino acids. Trimming shortened V by 6 bases and J by 3 bases, and 12 bases separated the two germline ends. The CDR3 nucleotides read TGCAGTGCACTCGGGACCATCTACGAGCAGTACTTC. This gives the protein CSALGTIYEQYF.

This clonotype was picked up a small number of times. The chain combines TRBV7-6 with TRBJ1-2; D perhaps matches TRBD1 (5 bases). From germline, CDR1 is SGHVS and CDR2 FNYEAQ. The V end was cut by 3 bases, the J end by 6 bases, with 11 bases between. The CDR3 has 13 residues. The CDR3 region has the DNA TGTGCCAGCAGCTTGGGACCGAGAAATGGCTACACCTTC. Translating it yields CASSLGPRNGYTF.

The chain is built from TRBV3-1 and TRBJ1-2, with TRBD1 as a possible D gene (6 bases). There are 15 residues in the CDR3. The germline V and J ends were trimmed by 1 base and 5 bases, with 14 bases remaining between them. Germline CDR1 reads LGHDT; CDR2 reads YNNKEL (reference sequence). The CDR3 sequence is CASSQAVRGRYGYTF. In DNA, the CDR3 is TGTGCCAGCAGCCAAGCGGTCAGGGGCCGATATGGCTACACCTTC.

V gene TRBV18 combines with J gene TRBJ2-3, with a weak D call TRBD2 (6 bases). Trimming stripped 2 bases from V and 4 bases from J, with 13 bases between. Germline V gene sequence: CDR1 KGHSH, CDR2 LQKENI. This CDR3 region has 15 residues. CDR3 amino acids: CASSPSATGADTQYF. CDR3 in DNA: TGTGCCAGCTCACCAAGCGCGACGGGAGCAGATACGCAGTATTTT.

Only a few counts were recorded for this clonotype. J is TRBJ2-5 and V is TRBV10-3, with D possibly called TRBD1 or TRBD2 (5 bases each). V was cut by 3 bases and J by 4 bases, with 9 bases left in between. The CDR3 spans 13 residues. Germline CDR1 reads ENHRY; CDR2 reads SYGVKD. CDR3 DNA sequence: TGTGCCATCAGTGATTCGGGGCTAGAGACCCAGTACTTC. Its translation is CAISDSGLETQYF.

V and J are TRBV25-1 and TRBJ1-5; D is undetermined. Germline values: CDR1 MGHDK, CDR2 SYGVNS. With 1 base removed from V and 0 bases from J, the gap between germline ends came to 4 bases. This CDR3 spans 14 amino acids. The CDR3 sequence: CASSESNSNQPQHF. CDR3 sequence (DNA): TGTGCCAGCAGTGAATCGAATAGCAATCAGCCCCAGCATTTT. The whole variable domain, filled in from reference TRBV25-1 and TRBJ1-5, reads EADIYQTPRYLVIGTGKKITLECSQTMGHDKMYWYQQDPGMELHLIHYSYGVNSTEKGDLSSESTVSRIRTEHFPLTLESARPSHTSQYLCASSESNSNQPQHFGDGTRLSIL.

The chain combines TRBV4-3 with TRBJ2-4; 8 nucleotides align to TRBD2. After removal of 5 bases from V and 13 bases from J, the junction contained 22 bases not matched to a gene. This CDR3 spans 17 amino acids. Per germline, CDR1 LGHNA and CDR2 YSLEER. CDR3 DNA sequence: TGCGCCAGCAGCAAGGGGTCGGGGACTAGTGATTTCGGTGAGCAGTACTTC. Translated, it gives CASSKGSGTSDFGEQYF.

The chain recombines TRBV10-3 with TRBJ2-7, with D perhaps assigned TRBD1 or TRBD2 (5 bases each). The length of the CDR3 is 15 residues. Germline lookup yields CDR1 ENHRY and CDR2 SYGVKD. The V and J ends lost 4 bases and 4 bases respectively, with 17 bases between them. The CDR3 reads CAISAVGTLTYEQYF. DNA of the CDR3: TGTGCCATCAGTGCGGTCGGGACGCTTACTTACGAGCAGTACTTC.

V gene TRBV20-1 combines with J gene TRBJ2-7; 13 bases are a match to TRBD2. The CDR3 is 14 amino acids. V lost 6 bases and J lost 0; bases outside the gene matches: 2. Looked up from germline, CDR1 is DFQATT and CDR2 is SNEGSKA (reference sequence). The CDR3 DNA is TGCAGTGCGCGGACTAGCGGGAGCTCCTACGAGCAGTACTTC. Encoded protein: CSARTSGSSYEQYF.

This clonotype was seen just once. The rearrangement links TRBV19 to TRBJ2-1, with D maybe TRBD2 (5 bases). The CDR3 length is 15 residues. Germline V CDR1 and CDR2: LNHDA, SQIVND (reference sequence). Trimming left V 3 bases short and J 7 bases short, with 16 bases between. The DNA for the CDR3 is TGTGCCAGTAGTATTGGGCTAGCCTCAAGGAATGAGCAGTTCTTC. This codes for CASSIGLASRNEQFF.

CDR3 DNA sequence: TGTGCCAGCAGCAGGGGACTAGATATTGGAGAGACCCAGTACTTC. Its protein is CASSRGLDIGETQYF. The gene calls are TRBV5-6 and TRBJ2-5, with 8 bases identical to TRBD2. Trimming at V came to 4 bases and at J to 4 bases, leaving 9 bases not matched to a gene. Germline CDR1 is SGHDT and CDR2 is YYEEEE. The CDR3 covers 15 residues.

The rearrangement joins TRBV29-1 to TRBJ2-1; unclear D gene. The CDR3 loop spans 12 amino acids. Germline CDR1 and CDR2: SQVTM and ANQGSEA. V was pared by 7 bases and J by 5 bases, with 12 bases between. The DNA of the CDR3 is TGCAGCGCCTCCGAAACACACAATGAGCAGTTCTTC. Translated, it gives CSASETHNEQFF.

The rearrangement links TRBV27 to TRBJ1-1; 9 nucleotides agree with TRBD1. V trimming: 5 bases; J trimming: 5 bases; junction bases outside the gene matches: 6. Germline V gene lookup returns CDR1 MNHEY and CDR2 SMNVEV (reference sequence). The CDR3 contains 14 residues. The CDR3 reads CASSLTGTGTEAFF. In nucleotides, the CDR3 is TGTGCCAGCAGTCTCACCGGGACAGGGACTGAAGCTTTCTTT.

This clonotype was seen a handful of times. The chain links TRBV4-1 to TRBJ2-3; weak D call: TRBD2 (5 bases). V was trimmed by 1 base and J by 0 bases, leaving 11 bases between them. This CDR3 spans 16 amino acids. Germline V gives CDR1 MGHRA, CDR2 YSYEKL. The DNA for the CDR3 is TGCGCCAGCAGCCAAGGGACGGGAACTAGCACAGATACGCAGTATTTT. Amino acids: CASSQGTGTSTDTQYF.

The chain is built from TRBV20-1 and TRBJ2-7; D unresolved. The V end was cut by 2 bases, the J end by 0 bases, with 11 bases between. This CDR3 spans 14 amino acids. The germline V gene encodes CDR1 DFQATT and CDR2 SNEGSKA (reference sequence). CDR3 region: CSARLGLLSYEQYF. CDR3 DNA: TGCAGTGCTAGACTGGGGTTACTCTCCTACGAGCAGTACTTC.

This clonotype was seen more than once but under ten times. The CDR3 loop is CASRKAGGAKNIQYF. DNA of the CDR3: TGTGCCAGCCGGAAGGCGGGAGGGGCCAAAAACATTCAGTACTTC. The chain has TRBV6-5 and TRBJ2-4; TRBD2 matches 9 bases. CDR3 length: 15 amino acids. Trimming cost V 8 bases and J 1 base; bases outside gene matches: 6. CDR1 MNHEY and CDR2 SVGAGI come from the germline V gene.

The rearrangement links TRBV2 to TRBJ1-5, with D uncertain. The V gene's germline CDR1 is SNHLY and CDR2 FYNNEI. The V and J ends lost 6 bases and 3 bases respectively, with 9 bases between them. The CDR3 is 13 amino acids. This chain's CDR3 is CASRGENNQPQHF. The CDR3 DNA reads as TGTGCCAGCAGAGGAGAAAACAATCAGCCCCAGCATTTT.

The table lists this clonotype with many counts. Being one base from a much bigger clone, this may be a read error. J is TRBJ2-5 and V is TRBV4-1; TRBD1 matches at 9 bases. The CDR3 is made up of 15 amino acids. With 0 bases clipped from V and 9 bases from J, the junction kept 8 bases outside the gene matches. The germline CDR1 and CDR2 sequences are MGHRA and YSYEKL. The CDR3 spells CASSQDGQGRRAQYF. The CDR3 DNA is TGCGCCAGCAGCCAAGACGGACAGGGGAGGAGGGCCCAGTACTTC.